The next 27 T cell receptor beta chains were all read from a single sample in a study of cytomegalovirus exposure and HLA in healthy donors. The PCR employed 60 Vbeta primers together with 13 Jbeta primers. Sequenced by immunoSEQ multiplex PCR; TCRdb stores in-frame clones only, minus some. The sample contains 100,000 to 140,000 clones, around 74% of which appear only once. Sequencing input: PBMCs. Receptor source: a woman aged 40 to 55 in good health and CMV-seropositive.

The chain employs TRBV2 and TRBJ1-1, with a weak D call TRBD1 (6 bases). Trimming took 6 bases from V and 0 from J, leaving 11 bases between them. The CDR3 has 14 residues. Germline CDR1 and CDR2: SNHLY and FYNNEI. CDR3 nucleotide sequence: TGTGCCAGCAGGACCGGGACAATGAACACTGAAGCTTTCTTT. Its translation: CASRTGTMNTEAFF.

The CDR3 is CAWSVRGNNEQFF. CDR3 bases: TGTGCCTGGAGTGTACGAGGGAACAATGAGCAGTTCTTC. The chain joins TRBV30 to TRBJ2-1, with a weak D call TRBD2 (5 bases). The V gene lost 0 bases and the J gene lost 5 bases, with 8 bases spanning the gap. This CDR3 comprises 13 residues. Germline assignment: CDR1 GTSNPN and CDR2 SVGIG (reference sequence).

This chain connects TRBV30 to TRBJ2-7; TRBD1 agrees at 7 bases. Looked up from germline, CDR1 is GTSNPN and CDR2 is SVGIG (reference sequence). The CDR3 runs to 13 residues. V was clipped by 2 bases and J by 6 bases; unmatched bases: 7. The CDR3 reads CAWSITTGAEQYF. In nucleotides, the CDR3 is TGTGCCTGGAGTATAACCACAGGGGCCGAGCAGTACTTC.

The V call is TRBV6-5, the J call TRBJ1-4, with D maybe TRBD1 (6 bases). V shed 6 bases and J shed 4 bases, with 12 bases lying between them. Germline V gene data show CDR1 as MNHEY and CDR2 as SVGAGI. This CDR3 is 14 amino acids long. The CDR3: CASSRTVLNEKLFF. In DNA form, the CDR3 reads TGTGCCAGCAGCCGGACAGTTCTTAATGAAAAACTGTTTTTT.

The chain is built from TRBV2 and TRBJ1-6; D not certain. V shed 5 bases and J shed 10 bases, with 12 bases lying between them. Germline V gene data show CDR1 as SNHLY and CDR2 as FYNNEI. This CDR3 has 13 amino acids. CDR3 in DNA: TGTGCCAGCAGTCCCGGGAACACGTCACCCCTCCACTTT. Translated, it gives CASSPGNTSPLHF.

The sample holds one count of this clone. The rearrangement joins TRBV4-1 to TRBJ1-5; D is possibly TRBD1 (5 bases). The germline V and J ends were trimmed by 4 bases and 4 bases, with 14 bases remaining between them. The CDR3 runs 15 residues. The germline CDR1 and CDR2 sequences are MGHRA and YSYEKL. CDR3 coding DNA: TGCGCCAGCAGCCCAAGGGGAGGGTTAAATCAGCCCCAGCATTTT. Translated: CASSPRGGLNQPQHF.

The V gene is TRBV7-9, the J gene TRBJ2-7; D ambiguous. V was cut by 5 bases and J by 3 bases, with 5 bases left in between. The CDR3 contains 11 residues. CDR1 is SEHNR, CDR2 FQNEAQ, per germline (reference sequence). The CDR3 DNA reads TGTGCCAGCAGCCCGGGCTACGAGCAGTACTTC. This translates into CASSPGYEQYF.

This chain links TRBV5-1 with TRBJ2-6, with a possible D match to TRBD1 (6 bases). The germline gives CDR1 SGHRS, CDR2 YFSETQ. V lost 4 bases, J lost 0 bases, and 14 bases lay in between. CDR3 length: 17 amino acids. The CDR3 DNA reads TGCGCCAGCAGCCTCTCCGGACAGAGCTCTGGGGCCAACGTCCTGACTTTC. Translation: CASSLSGQSSGANVLTF.

J is TRBJ2-7 and V is TRBV6-5, with D possibly matching TRBD2 (5 bases). V lost 0 bases and J 3 bases, leaving 9 bases between the germline ends. The CDR3 totals 14 residues. The germline V gene encodes CDR1 MNHEY and CDR2 SVGAGI. In DNA, the CDR3 is TGTGCCAGCAGTTACTCAGGACTCTACTACGAGCAGTACTTC. Amino acids: CASSYSGLYYEQYF.

V and J are TRBV19 and TRBJ1-5; 7 bases fit TRBD1. After removal of 7 bases from V and 0 bases from J, the junction contained 6 bases not matched to a gene. The CDR3 is 15 amino acids. CDR1 LNHDA and CDR2 SQIVND come from the germline V gene (reference sequence). DNA for the CDR3: TGTGCCAGTATCGGGACAGTCCATAGCAATCAGCCCCAGCATTTT. The encoded protein is CASIGTVHSNQPQHF. Drawing the rest from reference TRBV19 and TRBJ1-5, the complete variable domain is DGGITQSPKYLFRKEGQNVTLSCEQNLNHDAMYWYRQDPGQGLRLIYYSQIVNDFQKGDIAEGYSVSREKKESFPLTVTSAQKNPTAFYLCASIGTVHSNQPQHFGDGTRLSIL.

This clone has a handful of counts. The V gene is TRBV5-4, the J gene TRBJ1-2; 7 nucleotides match TRBD1. Germline CDR1 and CDR2: SGHNT and YYREEE (reference sequence). The CDR3 runs 14 residues. The ends lost 6 bases at V and 5 bases at J; junction bases unmatched: 10. The CDR3 coding sequence is TGTGCCAGCACCCGGGACAGCCAGACGTATGGCTACACCTTC. Amino acids: CASTRDSQTYGYTF. The variable domain in full, with the rest retrieved from reference TRBV5-4 and TRBJ1-2, is ETGVTQSPTHLIKTRGQQVTLRCSSQSGHNTVSWYQQALGQGPQFIFQYYREEENGRGNFPPRFSGLQFPNYSSELNVNALELDDSALYLCASTRDSQTYGYTFGSGTRLTVV.

This clone was observed a handful of times. The same CDR3 arises from other DNA sequences in this sample as well. The rearrangement links TRBV2 to TRBJ2-7; 9 bases map to TRBD1. CDR1 and CDR2 (germline): SNHLY, FYNNEI. Losses at the gene ends were 6 bases for V and 4 bases for J; bases not matched to a gene: 1. The CDR3 has 12 residues. The CDR3, as DNA: TGTGCCAGCAGCGGACAGGGGTACGAGCAGTACTTC. It encodes CASSGQGYEQYF.

This sequence joins TRBV7-3 and TRBJ1-2; D ambiguous. The CDR3 is made up of 14 amino acids. Germline CDR1 reads SGHTA; CDR2 reads FQGTGA. Trimming shortened V by 5 bases and J by 3 bases, and 13 bases separated the two germline ends. The CDR3 spells CASSASVTDYGYTF. CDR3 bases: TGTGCCAGCAGCGCCTCCGTCACTGACTATGGCTACACCTTC. The full variable domain, in which reference TRBV7-3 and TRBJ1-2 provide the parts outside the CDR3, is GAGVSQTPSNKVTEKGKYVELRCDPISGHTALYWYRQSLGQGPEFLIYFQGTGAADDSGLPNDRFFAVRPEGSVSTLKIQRTERGDSAVYLCASSASVTDYGYTFGSGTRLTVV.

The V call is TRBV5-1, the J call TRBJ1-1; D call uncertain. This CDR3 contains 15 residues. Germline V gene lookup returns CDR1 SGHRS and CDR2 YFSETQ. V lost 0 bases and J 8 bases, leaving 17 bases between the germline ends. CDR3 protein: CASSLGSLQGGEAFF. The CDR3 DNA follows: TGCGCCAGCAGCTTGGGGAGCCTTCAAGGAGGCGAAGCTTTCTTT.

The chain uses TRBV5-1 and TRBJ1-4, with D maybe TRBD1 (5 bases). This CDR3 comprises 14 residues. In germline, CDR1 is SGHRS, CDR2 YFSETQ. V was shortened by 2 bases and J by 1 base, with 6 bases between the two germline ends. In DNA form, the CDR3 reads TGCGCCAGCAGCTTCGGGGGAACTAATGAAAAACTGTTTTTT. This sequence encodes CASSFGGTNEKLFF.

V usage is TRBV30 and J usage is TRBJ2-2; the D is unclear. Germline V gene data show CDR1 as GTSNPN and CDR2 as SVGIG (reference sequence). V lost 5 bases to trimming and J lost 5 bases, with 9 bases between them. The CDR3 covers 12 residues. CDR3 bases: TGTGCCTGGGACACCGAGACCGGGGAGCTGTTTTTT. Its translation: CAWDTETGELFF.

This chain links TRBV27 with TRBJ2-6; 12 positions match TRBD1. V trimming: 6 bases; J trimming: 2 bases; junction bases outside the gene matches: 5. Per germline, CDR1 MNHEY and CDR2 SMNVEV (reference sequence). The CDR3 is 17 amino acids. The CDR3 loop is CASSAGTGGAGANVLTF. CDR3 nucleotide sequence: TGTGCCAGCAGCGCCGGGACAGGGGGCGCTGGGGCCAACGTCCTGACTTTC.

The CDR3 nucleotides are TGTGCCAGCAGCTTGCAGGGGAAGAGGGAGACCCAGTACTTC. Translation: CASSLQGKRETQYF. The J gene is TRBJ2-5, the V gene TRBV5-4; perhaps TRBD1 as D (6 bases). This CDR3 is built from 14 residues. Germline CDR1 and CDR2: SGHNT and YYREEE (reference sequence). Trimming cost V 1 base and J 5 bases, with 12 bases left between them.

This clone has just one count. This chain uses TRBV5-1 with TRBJ2-5; D may be TRBD1 (6 bases). Germline CDR1 reads SGHRS; CDR2 reads YFSETQ. The CDR3 is made up of 16 amino acids. The V end lost 5 bases, the J end lost 0 bases, and 17 bases lay between the germline ends. The CDR3 loop reads CASRDGTNPYQETQYF. As DNA, the CDR3 is TGCGCCAGCAGGGATGGGACAAACCCGTACCAAGAGACCCAGTACTTC.

J is TRBJ1-2 and V is TRBV7-9; D is undetermined. V lost 5 bases, J lost 6 bases, and 16 bases lay in between. From germline, CDR1 is SEHNR and CDR2 FQNEAQ (reference sequence). The CDR3 sequence is 14 residues long. CDR3 bases: TGTGCCAGCAGCCCCATCGGGGTCGGCGATGGCTACACCTTC. Translation: CASSPIGVGDGYTF.

CDR3 in DNA: TGCGCCAGCAGCTTGCCGGGGGAGACCCAGTACTTC. Its translation is CASSLPGETQYF. The genes are TRBV5-1 and TRBJ2-5, with D tentatively TRBD2 (5 bases). The V gene lost 1 base and the J gene lost 5 bases, with 6 bases spanning the gap. Germline assignment: CDR1 SGHRS and CDR2 YFSETQ. This CDR3 comprises 12 residues.

J is TRBJ1-2 and V is TRBV19, with unresolved D. Trimming pared 0 bases from V and 6 bases from J, leaving 8 bases between. CDR3 length equals 13 residues. Germline CDR1 LNHDA, CDR2 SQIVND (reference sequence). DNA for the CDR3: TGTGCCAGTAGTATAGATGATCGGGATGGCTACACCTTC. Its protein is CASSIDDRDGYTF.

This clone was picked up one time. This chain uses TRBV30 with TRBJ1-6; D remains unclear. Germline-derived CDR1 and CDR2 are GTSNPN and SVGIG (reference sequence). Trimming stripped 3 bases from V and 5 bases from J, with 14 bases between. There are 15 residues in the CDR3. The CDR3 loop reads CAWSYPGRDNSPLHF. CDR3 sequence (DNA): TGTGCCTGGAGCTATCCGGGTCGAGATAATTCACCCCTCCACTTT.

The chain recombines TRBV10-3 with TRBJ2-7; 8 bases are a match to TRBD2. The CDR3 length is 12 residues. Germline CDR1 reads ENHRY; CDR2 reads SYGVKD. J lost 3 bases, V lost 6 bases, and 1 base had no gene match. For the CDR3, the DNA is TGTGCCATCAGCACTAGCGGCTACGAGCAGTACTTC. Its protein product is CAISTSGYEQYF.

The genes are TRBV19 and TRBJ1-2, with unresolved D. The ends were cut back, 3 bases at V and 4 bases at J, with 15 bases in the middle. CDR1 is LNHDA and CDR2 is SQIVND in the germline V gene (reference sequence). This CDR3 region has 15 residues. CDR3 nucleotides: TGTGCCAGTAGTATCGACTCCGGAGGTGGCTATGGCTACACCTTC. Encoded protein: CASSIDSGGGYGYTF.

This clone was observed a single time. The chain recombines TRBV5-1 with TRBJ2-7; TRBD1 matches at 10 bases. With V trimmed by 3 bases and J by 5 bases, 8 bases remained unmatched. CDR1 is SGHRS, CDR2 YFSETQ, per germline. The CDR3 spans 15 residues. CDR3 sequence (DNA): TGCGCCAGCAGCTCGTATGGACAGGGGGTCGACGAGCAGTACTTC. Protein sequence: CASSSYGQGVDEQYF.

CDR3 sequence: CASRPTGGIENQPQHF. The CDR3 DNA follows: TGTGCCAGCAGGCCGACAGGGGGCATTGAGAATCAGCCCCAGCATTTT. V gene TRBV6-6 combines with J gene TRBJ1-5, with 10 bases matching TRBD1. CDR1 and CDR2 from the germline V gene are MNHNY and SVGAGI (reference sequence). The CDR3 contains 16 residues. The trim removed 6 bases at V and 4 bases at J, leaving 9 bases unmatched.